One T cell receptor (beta chain) is described in this entry. What it recognizes is unknown. PCR was performed using 60 Vbeta and 13 Jbeta primers. Measured with immunoSEQ multiplex PCR; TCRdb has only the in-frame clones, and not every one. The sample holds 110,000 to 150,000 clones, 75% seen once. The data are from a study of cytomegalovirus exposure and HLA in healthy donors. The CDR3 is 15 amino acids. Germline V CDR1 and CDR2: MNHEY, SMNVEV (reference sequence). After removal of 8 bases from V and 3 bases from J, the junction contained 7 bases not matched to a gene. Regarding the study as a whole: In a later analysis, HLA-associated beta chains showed higher expansion and lower generation probabilities than comparable chains. Later analysis suggested most CMV-associated TCR beta chains were HLA-restricted. Some TCR beta chains (more than 150 of them) were listed as cytomegalovirus-associated.

The chain employs TRBV27 and TRBJ2-7; TRBD2 matches 13 bases. The TCR comes from a man aged 25 to 45 in good health and CMV-seronegative. Sequencing was carried out using PBMCs. The CDR3 protein is CASELGTSGVYEQYF. Written as DNA, the CDR3 is TGTGCCAGCGAACTAGGGACTAGCGGGGTCTACGAGCAGTACTTC.